The rows below give T cell receptor beta chains drawn from one sample of a study of cytomegalovirus exposure and HLA in healthy donors. The assay was immunoSEQ multiplex PCR, and TCRdb's table has in-frame clones only and misses some. The sample includes 70,000 or so clones, around 94% of them seen just once. The sequencing sample was made of PBMCs. The receptor set was obtained from a woman aged 18-29 years in good health and CMV-seropositive. CDR3s include the opening cysteine and the closing phenylalanine or tryptophan. A D gene is named only where the DNA matches it firmly. Clone size is stated in some rows and not others, as once, few, many or a class when expanded.

d_gene,j_gene,abundance,v_gene,CDR3nt,CDR3aa
TRBD2,TRBJ2-5,-,TRBV9,TGTGCCAGCAGCGTAGATGGCGGGGGGATGTTACAAGAGACCCAGTACTTC,CASSVDGGGMLQETQYF
-,TRBJ1-5,-,TRBV9,TGTGCCAGCAGCCCCGGACTGAATAGCAATCAGCCCCAGCATTTT,CASSPGLNSNQPQHF
-,TRBJ2-7,-,TRBV7-2,TGTGCCAGCACCATAGGACATATAGGCTCCTACGAGCAGTACTTC,CASTIGHIGSYEQYF
-,TRBJ2-3,once,TRBV27,TGTGCCAGCAGTTTTGGGGCACCTGGTCCAGATACGCAGTATTTT,CASSFGAPGPDTQYF
TRBD2,TRBJ2-5,-,TRBV2,TGTGCCAGCAGTCGGACTAGCGGGGATCAAGAGACCCAGTACTTC,CASSRTSGDQETQYF
-,TRBJ2-7,-,TRBV4-3,TGCGCCAGCAGCCAAGATGCCGGGAGCTCCTACGAGCAGTACTTC,CASSQDAGSSYEQYF
TRBD1,TRBJ1-1,-,TRBV19,TGTGCCAGTAGTTCTCGACAGGGTTGGGACACTGAAGCTTTCTTT,CASSSRQGWDTEAFF
-,TRBJ2-1,once,TRBV4-3,TGCGCCAGCAGCCAAGATATCGCGACTGCCCGAAATGAGCAGTTCTTC,CASSQDIATARNEQFF
TRBD1,TRBJ2-6,once,TRBV19,TGTGCCAGTAGTCGGGACAGGGAGGCTGGGGCCAACGTCCTGACTTTC,CASSRDREAGANVLTF
TRBD1,TRBJ1-5,once,TRBV7-8,TGTGCCAGCAGCGCCGGGACAGGGTACATTCAGCCCCAGCATTTT,CASSAGTGYIQPQHF
-,TRBJ2-1,-,TRBV30,TGTGCCTGGAGTTGGGCTAGCAGTGAGCAGTTCTTC,CAWSWASSEQFF
-,TRBJ2-5,-,TRBV5-1,TGCGCCAGCAGTTCGGCTAGCGTTTACCAAGAGACCCAGTACTTC,CASSSASVYQETQYF
TRBD1,TRBJ2-3,-,TRBV19,TGTGCCAGTAGTCTCGGGACAGGCACAGATACGCAGTATTTT,CASSLGTGTDTQYF
TRBD1,TRBJ1-3,-,TRBV18,TGTGCCAGCCTTACAGGGGGCGAAAACACCATATATTTT,CASLTGGENTIYF
TRBD2,TRBJ2-7,-,TRBV27,TGTGCCAGCAGTTTATACGGAACCCCCGGGACTAGCGGGACTGAGCAGTACTTC,CASSLYGTPGTSGTEQYF
TRBD2,TRBJ2-5,-,TRBV4-2,TGTGCCAGCAGCCATGGACCCGGGACTAGCGGGGGGCTGAGAAAGACCCAGTACTTC,CASSHGPGTSGGLRKTQYF
TRBD1,TRBJ1-2,once,TRBV19,TGTGCCAGTAGCCAGGGGGCGAGCTATGGCTACACCTTC,CASSQGASYGYTF
TRBD1,TRBJ1-1,-,TRBV2,TGTGCCAGCCAGGGGGAGAGCACTGAAGCTTTCTTT,CASQGESTEAFF
TRBD1,TRBJ1-2,-,TRBV6-5,TGTGCCAGTTACAGGGGGACCTATGGCTACACCTTC,CASYRGTYGYTF
TRBD2,TRBJ2-3,few,TRBV7-3,TGTGCCAGCAGCTTGCTAGCGGGAAGCACAGTCGATACGCAGTATTTT,CASSLLAGSTVDTQYF
-,TRBJ2-1,-,TRBV27,TGTGCCAGCAGTTTAAACGGTCCGAGGGAGCAGTTCTTC,CASSLNGPREQFF
TRBD1,TRBJ1-5,-,TRBV19,TGTGCCAGTACTACGGACAGGGAGGGGGATCAGCCCCAGCATTTT,CASTTDREGDQPQHF
-,TRBJ1-2,-,TRBV27,TGTGCCAGCAGTCGGCTTTTCGAGACGAAAAAGACAGGCTCGAACTATGGCTACACCTTC,CASSRLFETKKTGSNYGYTF
TRBD2,TRBJ2-7,-,TRBV30,TGTGCCTGGGATACTAGCGGGTCCTACGAGCAGTACTTC,CAWDTSGSYEQYF
TRBD1,TRBJ2-3,-,TRBV9,TGTGCCAGCAGCGCCGGGACAGGCAACACAGATACGCAGTATTTT,CASSAGTGNTDTQYF
TRBD2,TRBJ2-7,-,TRBV7-9,TGTGCCAGCAGTCCCGAGGGCGGGAGGTCCTCCTACGAGCAGTACTTC,CASSPEGGRSSYEQYF
-,TRBJ1-1,-,TRBV4-2,TGTGCCAGCAGCCAACGAAGGGGGACTGAAGCTTTCTTT,CASSQRRGTEAFF
TRBD2,TRBJ2-7,-,TRBV4-1,TGCGCCAGCAGCCGGACTAGCGAGGCCTACGAGCAGTACTTC,CASSRTSEAYEQYF
TRBD2,TRBJ2-7,-,TRBV19,TGTGCCAGTAGTACCGGCCGCGGGACTAGCTACGAGCAGTACTTC,CASSTGRGTSYEQYF
-,TRBJ1-6,-,TRBV9,TGTGCCAGCAGCGCAGGGGAGGGGGATAATTCACCCCTCCACTTT,CASSAGEGDNSPLHF
-,TRBJ2-5,-,TRBV6-6,TGTGCCAGCAGCCGAGGGGAGACCCAGTACTTC,CASSRGETQYF
-,TRBJ2-1,-,TRBV7-2,TGTGCCAGCAGGCAGGGTATAGCGGCGACCTCCTACAATGAGCAGTTCTTC,CASRQGIAATSYNEQFF
-,TRBJ2-5,-,TRBV30,TGTGCCTGGCAGCGGACAGTGACGGCAGAGACCCAGTACTTC,CAWQRTVTAETQYF
TRBD1,TRBJ2-3,-,TRBV4-3,TGCGCCAGCAGCCAAGATGGACAGGGGCTGGATACGCAGTATTTT,CASSQDGQGLDTQYF
TRBD2,TRBJ2-7,-,TRBV5-1,TGCGCCAGCAGCCCCCCGGGGGGGGCCACCTACGAGCAGTACTTC,CASSPPGGATYEQYF
-,TRBJ1-6,-,TRBV13,TGTGCCAGCAGCTTGGGGCAGGCCAATTCACCCCTCCACTTT,CASSLGQANSPLHF
TRBD2,TRBJ2-1,-,TRBV7-3,TGTGCCAGCAGCAAACCAGGGACTAGTAATGAGCAGTTCTTC,CASSKPGTSNEQFF
-,TRBJ2-7,-,TRBV5-1,TGCGCCAGCAGCTTGAACGCGGGGCCCTACGAGCAGTACTTC,CASSLNAGPYEQYF
TRBD2,TRBJ2-2,-,TRBV29-1,TGCAGCGTTGACCCAGCGGGGGAGAACACCGGGGAGCTGTTTTTT,CSVDPAGENTGELFF
TRBD1,TRBJ2-2,few,TRBV4-1,TGCGCCAGCAGCCACCCTTCCCTGGGACAGGGGGGTGATACCGGGGAGCTGTTTTTT,CASSHPSLGQGGDTGELFF
-,TRBJ2-7,-,TRBV7-9,TGTGCCAGCAGCCCAGTCGGAGGCGAGCAGTACTTC,CASSPVGGEQYF
TRBD2,TRBJ2-3,few,TRBV14,TGTGCCAGCAGCCAATCGGGACTAGCGGGAATATATACGCAGTATTTT,CASSQSGLAGIYTQYF
-,TRBJ2-7,-,TRBV7-9,TGTGCCAGCAGTTACCCTAACAGCCACTACGAGCAGTACTTC,CASSYPNSHYEQYF
TRBD1,TRBJ1-2,-,TRBV6-5,TGTGCCAGCAGTTACCCCGGGACAGGGAGTAATGGCTACACCTTC,CASSYPGTGSNGYTF
TRBD2,TRBJ2-5,-,TRBV11-3,TGTGCCAGCAGCGGACTAGCGGGGGGTCCTGCGTCCCAAGAGACCCAGTACTTC,CASSGLAGGPASQETQYF
-,TRBJ1-2,-,TRBV6-5,TGTGCCAGCAGTAGTTTGGGCGGGTTCCAAGGCTACACCTTC,CASSSLGGFQGYTF